A selection of T cell receptor beta chains follows, all from one sample in a study of immune evolution from preneoplasia to lung adenocarcinoma. The repertoire was sequenced with immunoSEQ multiplex PCR; TCRdb's copy has only in-frame clones and lacks some. The table lists some 4,000 clones, 70% to 80% of them singletons. The sample comprised FFPE invasive lung adenocarcinoma tissue. The receptors here all came from a person in their forties or fifties with lung adenocarcinoma. Some clones in this sample may be carry-over from other donors' samples. Each CDR3 is given with its conserved first and last residue. D genes are given only for firm matches. Clone size is shown for a subset of rows, as once, few, many or a class of expanded clone.

abundance	d_gene	v_gene	j_gene	CDR3nt	CDR3aa
NA	NA	TRBV7-8	TRBJ1-1	TGTGCCAGCAGGTTGATGGAGAACACTGAAGCTTTCTTT	CASRLMENTEAFF
NA	NA	TRBV5-4	TRBJ1-1	TGTGCCAGCAGCTTTGGGGGATTCGCTGAAGCTTTCTTT	CASSFGGFAEAFF
NA	NA	TRBV30	TRBJ1-5	TGTGCCTGGCGGGGGTCTGGCAATCAGCCCCAGCATTTT	CAWRGSGNQPQHF
NA	NA	TRBV6-1	TRBJ1-2	TGTGCCAGCCAATTGCAAGTGATTGGTCTCTATGGCTACACCTTC	CASQLQVIGLYGYTF
NA	NA	TRBV19	TRBJ1-5	TGTGCCAGTAGTTTCGGGACCCGAAGTGAGCCCCAGCATTTT	CASSFGTRSEPQHF
NA	NA	TRBV29-1	TRBJ1-2	TGCAGCGTTGAAGATAACTATGGCTACACCTTC	CSVEDNYGYTF
NA	NA	TRBV6-6	TRBJ2-2	TGTGCCAGGGACAGTGCGAACACCGGGGAGCTGTTTTTT	CARDSANTGELFF
NA	NA	TRBV15	TRBJ1-4	TGTGCCACCAGCAGAGTCTCAGGGGCAACTAATGAAAAACTGTTTTTT	CATSRVSGATNEKLFF
NA	TRBD1	TRBV19	TRBJ1-5	TGTGCCAGTAGTGCACCGGGACAGGGGGCAGGTCAGCCCCAGCATTTT	CASSAPGQGAGQPQHF
NA	NA	TRBV15	TRBJ1-4	TGTGCCACCAGCAGAGAACTGGACCAAAAACTGTTTTTT	CATSRELDQKLFF
NA	NA	TRBV29-1	TRBJ1-1	TGCAGCGTCGGTGGAGGGGGGGCGAACACTGAAGCTTTCTTT	CSVGGGGANTEAFF
once	NA	TRBV27	TRBJ2-5	TGTGCCAGCAGCCCACATACTCCCCGGGACCCCTGGTACTTC	CASSPHTPRDPWYF
NA	TRBD2	TRBV4-1	TRBJ2-1	TGCGCCAGCAGCCAACCGCGGCCTAGCGGGAGGTGGGATGAGCAGTTCTTC	CASSQPRPSGRWDEQFF
once	NA	TRBV11-2	TRBJ1-1	TGTGCCAGCAGCTTACAGGTGGGCACTGAAGCTTTCTTT	CASSLQVGTEAFF
NA	NA	TRBV7-2	TRBJ2-3	TGTGCCAGCAGCTTACTCGGAGGGGACAGCACAGATACGCAGTATTTT	CASSLLGGDSTDTQYF
NA	NA	TRBV7-2	TRBJ1-2	TGTGCCAGCAACTTGGACGGGGCGGGCTATGGCTACACCTTC	CASNLDGAGYGYTF
few	NA	TRBV11-2	TRBJ1-1	TGTGCCAGCAGCTTTCCTACAGGTAACACTGAAGCTTTCTTT	CASSFPTGNTEAFF
NA	NA	TRBV5-4	TRBJ1-4	TGTGCCAGCAGCTGGACCCCAAACGGGGAACTGTTTTTT	CASSWTPNGELFF
NA	NA	TRBV28	TRBJ2-5	TGTGCCAGCAGTCAGTACAGGGTTCAAGAGACCCAGTACTTC	CASSQYRVQETQYF
few	NA	TRBV7-6	TRBJ2-5	TGTGCCAGCAGCTTTAGGGGGGGTTCTTCGAGTCGCGAGACCCAGTACTTC	CASSFRGGSSSRETQYF
NA	NA	TRBV6-5	TRBJ2-7	TGTGCCAGCAGTTACGGTGTGGCGGGAACCAACGAGCAGTACTTC	CASSYGVAGTNEQYF
NA	TRBD2	TRBV6-5	TRBJ2-7	TGTGCCAGCAGTCCAAGGACTAGCAGGATCAACGAGCAGTACTTC	CASSPRTSRINEQYF
NA	NA	TRBV7-2	TRBJ2-7	TGTGCCAGCAGCTTATCTGGCTCCTACGAGCAGTACTTC	CASSLSGSYEQYF
NA	NA	TRBV30	TRBJ1-4	TGTGCCAGCGGCGAGGAGCGGGATGAAAAACTGTTTTTT	CASGEERDEKLFF
few	TRBD2	TRBV7-9	TRBJ2-3	TGTGCCAGCAGCTTATTTAGCGGGGCCAAAGATACGCAGTATTTT	CASSLFSGAKDTQYF
NA	NA	TRBV9	TRBJ2-7	TGTGCCAGCAGCCCTTTTCCCACTCACAACGAGCAGTACTTC	CASSPFPTHNEQYF
few	NA	TRBV2	TRBJ1-1	TGTGCCAGCAGTGAACCTCGCGGGGGGGACTCCACTGAAGCTTTCTTT	CASSEPRGGDSTEAFF
NA	NA	TRBV19	TRBJ2-1	TGTGCCAGTAGGAGGCGGGATTACAATGAGCAGTTCTTC	CASRRRDYNEQFF
NA	NA	TRBV11-2	TRBJ1-2	TGTGCCAGCAGCCCAGAAACTATATTTTATGGCTACACCTTC	CASSPETIFYGYTF
NA	NA	TRBV11-2	TRBJ2-3	TGTGCCAGCAGCTCTTATGGGTCGGCTGATACGCAGTATTTT	CASSSYGSADTQYF
NA	NA	TRBV7-8	TRBJ2-1	TGTGCCAGCAGCTTAGTGCTGGGCTTCTACAATGAGCAGTTCTTC	CASSLVLGFYNEQFF
NA	TRBD1	TRBV6-5	TRBJ1-1	TGTGCCAGCAGTTACTCGACAGGGGGCGAAGCTTTCTTT	CASSYSTGGEAFF
NA	NA	TRBV27	TRBJ2-1	TGTGCCAGCAGTTTGGGGGACTTCCGATACAATGAGCAGTTCTTC	CASSLGDFRYNEQFF
NA	TRBD1	TRBV5-5	TRBJ1-4	TGTGCCAGCAGCTTGGTTTTTGGTTCAACCGGGACAGGACATGAAAAACTGTTTTTT	CASSLVFGSTGTGHEKLFF
once	TRBD2	TRBV4-2	TRBJ2-2	TGTGCCAGCAGCCTTCCGGCGGGAGGGGACACCGGGGAGCTGTTTTTT	CASSLPAGGDTGELFF
NA	TRBD2	TRBV27	TRBJ2-1	TGTGCCAGCGGTTACAGGCTAGCGGGAGTTAGTGAGCAGTTCTTC	CASGYRLAGVSEQFF
large	NA	TRBV19	TRBJ1-1	TGTGCCAGTAGTCAGGGTTGGGGGAACACTGAAGCTTTCTTT	CASSQGWGNTEAFF